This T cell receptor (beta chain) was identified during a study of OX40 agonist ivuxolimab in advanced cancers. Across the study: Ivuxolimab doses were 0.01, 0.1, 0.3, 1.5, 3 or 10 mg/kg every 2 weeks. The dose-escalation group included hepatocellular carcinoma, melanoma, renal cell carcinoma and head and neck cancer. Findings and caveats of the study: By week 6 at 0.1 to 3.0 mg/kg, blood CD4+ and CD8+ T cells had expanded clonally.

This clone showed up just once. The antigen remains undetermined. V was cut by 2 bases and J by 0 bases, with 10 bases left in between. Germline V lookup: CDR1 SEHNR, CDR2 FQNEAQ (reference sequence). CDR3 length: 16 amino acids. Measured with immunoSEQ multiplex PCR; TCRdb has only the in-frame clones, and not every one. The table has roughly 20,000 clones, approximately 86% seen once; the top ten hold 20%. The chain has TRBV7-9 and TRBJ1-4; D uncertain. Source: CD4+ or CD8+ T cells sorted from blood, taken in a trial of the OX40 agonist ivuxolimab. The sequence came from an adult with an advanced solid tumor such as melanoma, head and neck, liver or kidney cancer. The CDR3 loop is CASSLWETATNEKLFF. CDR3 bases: TGTGCCAGCAGCTTATGGGAGACGGCAACTAATGAAAAACTGTTTTTT.